This T cell receptor (beta chain) stems from a study of T-cell reconstitution after alpha-beta-depleted transplantation in children. Study conclusions and caveats: The study reportedly traced alpha-beta T cells about two months after transplant to several hundred expanded graft clones. Newly generated T cells supplied most T-cell counts and diversity one year post-transplant. The origin of high day-60 TCRbeta diversity in some patients lay in surviving recipient T cells and thymic progenitors.

The CDR3 is 15 residues long. The germline V gene has CDR1 ENHRY and CDR2 SYGVKD. J gave up 4 bases and V 2 bases, and 5 bases lay outside the gene matches. This clonotype was seen only a few times. Its antigen is not identified. A TCRbeta library incorporating unique molecular identifiers was prepared. TCRdb reanalysed the PCR reads using MiXCR and keeps one entry per CDR3 protein. The sample has approximately 47,000 distinct CDR3 sequences; about 50% are singletons. The sample was peripheral blood, taken before TCRalphabeta/CD19-depleted stem cell transplant. The chain recombines TRBV10-3 with TRBJ2-7, with 10 positions matching TRBD1. This TCR came from a boy in the first two years of life with SCID, due to receive a stem cell transplant. CDR3 amino acids: CAISESRDRGYEQYF. The DNA of the CDR3 is TGTGCCATCAGTGAGAGCCGGGACAGGGGTTACGAGCAGTACTTC.